One sample yielded the 32 T cell receptor beta chains listed below, sequenced in a study of OX40 agonist ivuxolimab in advanced cancers. Clones were read by immunoSEQ multiplex PCR, and TCRdb kept only the in-frame ones, dropping some. The sample yields roughly 68,000 clones, more than 80% seen once. The starting material was CD4+ or CD8+ T cells sorted from blood, obtained in a trial of the OX40 agonist ivuxolimab. Receptor source: an adult with an advanced solid tumor such as melanoma, head and neck, liver or kidney cancer.

This chain links TRBV7-7 with TRBJ2-7, with D unclear. The CDR3 length is 18 residues. Trimming stripped 3 bases from V and 1 base from J, with 22 bases between. Germline V gene sequence: CDR1 SSHAT, CDR2 FNYEAQ (reference sequence). CDR3 residues: CASSFFPPEIKKSYEQYF. The CDR3, as DNA: TGTGCCAGCAGCTTCTTCCCCCCCGAGATTAAAAAGTCCTACGAGCAGTACTTC.

The V and J genes are TRBV7-8 and TRBJ1-3; D remains unclear. Germline loops: CDR1 SGHVS, CDR2 FQNEAQ. The length of the CDR3 is 16 residues. Trimming left V 1 base short and J 0 bases short, with 10 bases between. This CDR3 is CASSLVGGDSGNTIYF. CDR3 nucleotides: TGTGCCAGCAGCTTAGTAGGCGGAGACTCTGGAAACACCATATATTTT.

There are a few counts of this clone. V gene TRBV6-6 combines with J gene TRBJ1-6, with 10 bases fitting TRBD1. In germline, CDR1 is MNHNY, CDR2 SVGAGI (reference sequence). The CDR3 covers 12 residues. The trim removed 8 bases at V and 8 bases at J, leaving 0 bases unmatched. The CDR3 loop is CASGQGDSPLHF. As DNA, the CDR3 is TGTGCCAGCGGACAGGGGGATTCACCCCTCCACTTT.

This sequence joins TRBV10-3 and TRBJ2-5; 7 nucleotides line up with TRBD1. TRBJ2-7 matches the DNA end more closely, so the J call is doubtful. The CDR3 covers 11 residues. Germline CDR1 reads ENHRY; CDR2 reads SYGVKD. DNA for the CDR3: TGTGCCACGACAGGGAACAACGAGCAGTACTTC. Protein product: CATTGNNEQYF.

The chain links TRBV5-1 to TRBJ1-6; D unclear. The V end lost 0 bases, the J end lost 9 bases, and 13 bases lay between the germline ends. The CDR3 extends over 15 amino acids. Germline CDR1 reads SGHRS; CDR2 reads YFSETQ. CDR3 protein: CASSLVGQDISPLHF. CDR3 nucleotide sequence: TGCGCCAGCAGCTTGGTGGGCCAAGACATTTCACCCCTCCACTTT.

The gene calls are TRBV18 and TRBJ1-1, with a tentative D call TRBD1 (6 bases). The CDR3 contains 15 residues. Germline V gene lookup returns CDR1 KGHSH and CDR2 LQKENI. With 3 bases removed from V and 2 bases from J, the gap between germline ends came to 13 bases. CDR3 region: CASSPPTGFNTEAFF. The CDR3, as DNA: TGTGCCAGCTCACCCCCGACAGGTTTTAACACTGAAGCTTTCTTT. Supplemented by reference TRBV18 and TRBJ1-1, the full variable domain reads NAGVMQNPRHLVRRRGQEARLRCSPMKGHSHVYWYRQLPEEGLKFMVYLQKENIIDESGMPKERFSAEFPKEGPSILRIQQVVRGDSAAYFCASSPPTGFNTEAFFGQGTRLTVV.

J is TRBJ1-3 and V is TRBV2, with D possibly being TRBD1 (6 bases). The V end lost 2 bases, the J end lost 0 bases, and 8 bases lay between the germline ends. The CDR3 contains 15 residues. The germline V gene encodes CDR1 SNHLY and CDR2 FYNNEI. DNA for the CDR3: TGTGCCAGCAGTGAACAGGACAGCTCTGGAAACACCATATATTTT. Protein: CASSEQDSSGNTIYF. Combining the CDR3 with reference TRBV2 and TRBJ1-3 gives the whole variable domain EPEVTQTPSHQVTQMGQEVILRCVPISNHLYFYWYRQILGQKVEFLVSFYNNEISEKSEIFDDQFSVERPDGSNFTLKIRSTKLEDSAMYFCASSEQDSSGNTIYFGEGSWLTVV.

The V gene is TRBV4-2, the J gene TRBJ1-1, with no clear D. V was pared by 1 base and J by 13 bases, with 7 bases between. The CDR3 is 10 amino acids. Germline V gene sequence: CDR1 LGHNA, CDR2 YNFKEQ. The CDR3 reads CASSQVNLFF. The CDR3 DNA is TGTGCCAGCAGCCAAGTGAACCTTTTCTTT.

V is TRBV19 and J is TRBJ1-1; D not certain. This CDR3 spans 16 amino acids. Trimming pared 3 bases from V and 4 bases from J, leaving 18 bases between. CDR1 LNHDA and CDR2 SQIVND come from the germline V gene (reference sequence). DNA for the CDR3: TGTGCCAGTAGTATCAAACGCGGCAGGCCGCTCACTGAAGCTTTCTTT. Protein sequence: CASSIKRGRPLTEAFF.

The rearrangement links TRBV7-2 to TRBJ1-3; no clear D. Trimming pared 1 base from V and 0 bases from J, leaving 7 bases between. CDR3 length equals 15 residues. Per germline, CDR1 SGHTA and CDR2 FQGNSA. CDR3 region: CASSLEIGSGNTIYF. In nucleotides, the CDR3 is TGTGCCAGCAGCTTAGAGATAGGCTCTGGAAACACCATATATTTT.

V usage is TRBV2 and J usage is TRBJ1-4; TRBD1 matches at 9 bases. J lost 8 bases, V lost 7 bases, and 8 bases had no gene match. CDR1 is SNHLY, CDR2 FYNNEI, per germline. The CDR3 spans 14 residues. The CDR3 is CASIDRGFREKLFF. The CDR3 DNA reads TGTGCCAGCATAGACAGGGGGTTTAGAGAAAAACTGTTTTTT.

The chain combines TRBV11-3 with TRBJ2-1; the match to TRBD1 covers 9 bases. V shed 5 bases, J shed 2 bases, and the junction held 7 bases outside the gene matches. There are 16 residues in the CDR3. CDR1 is SGHNT, CDR2 YENEEA, per germline. CDR3 sequence reads: CASSQRGDRAYNEQFF. The CDR3 DNA is TGTGCCAGCAGCCAGAGGGGGGACAGGGCCTACAATGAGCAGTTCTTC.

This rearrangement joins TRBV29-1 to TRBJ1-1, with D possibly matching TRBD1 (5 bases). CDR3 length: 13 amino acids. Trimming shortened V by 4 bases and J by 4 bases, and 13 bases separated the two germline ends. The germline CDR1 and CDR2 sequences are SQVTM and ANQGSEA. CDR3 in DNA: TGCAGCGTTGCAGGGCTGGGTACCACTGAAGCTTTCTTT. As protein: CSVAGLGTTEAFF.

This clone was seen a few times. This chain links TRBV11-2 with TRBJ1-1; no clear D. Trimming removed 5 bases at V and 0 bases at J, with 10 bases between. The germline CDR1 and CDR2 sequences are SGHAT and FQNNGV. The CDR3 consists of 14 residues. In DNA, the CDR3 is TGTGCCAGCAGCCCGCAAGGCGTGAACACTGAAGCTTTCTTT. This encodes CASSPQGVNTEAFF.

The V call is TRBV27, the J call TRBJ2-7; 10 nucleotides align to TRBD1. CDR1 is MNHEY, CDR2 SMNVEV, per germline (reference sequence). The CDR3 totals 17 residues. V shed 5 bases, J shed 2 bases, and the junction held 12 bases outside the gene matches. CDR3 in amino acids: CASSQAGSGTGAYEQYF. The CDR3 nucleotides read TGTGCCAGCAGTCAAGCCGGCAGCGGGACAGGGGCCTACGAGCAGTACTTC.

This chain joins TRBV6-1 and TRBJ2-5; 8 nucleotides match TRBD1. The trim removed 4 bases at V and 5 bases at J, leaving 9 bases unmatched. Germline V gene data show CDR1 as MNHNS and CDR2 as SASEGT. The CDR3 covers 15 residues. CDR3 loop: CASSGQTGVSETQYF. DNA of the CDR3: TGTGCCAGCAGTGGCCAGACAGGGGTTTCGGAGACCCAGTACTTC.

This rearrangement joins TRBV5-4 to TRBJ2-3; tentative D call: TRBD2 (5 bases). Per germline, CDR1 SGHNT and CDR2 YYREEE (reference sequence). Trimming took 4 bases from V and 2 from J, leaving 17 bases between them. This CDR3 comprises 16 residues. Here the CDR3 reads CASSPKSAGFTDTQYF. The CDR3 coding sequence is TGTGCCAGCAGCCCCAAGAGCGCGGGCTTCACAGATACGCAGTATTTT.

The V gene is TRBV28, the J gene TRBJ1-1; D is unclear. The V gene's germline CDR1 is MDHEN and CDR2 SYDVKM. There are 12 residues in the CDR3. The ends were cut back, 5 bases at V and 2 bases at J, with 6 bases in the middle. CDR3 in amino acids: CASSQVNTEAFF. CDR3 DNA sequence: TGTGCCAGCAGTCAGGTTAACACTGAAGCTTTCTTT.

The V gene is TRBV5-4, the J gene TRBJ1-1; 9 nucleotides align to TRBD1. The CDR3 covers 14 residues. CDR1 is SGHNT, CDR2 YYREEE, per germline (reference sequence). After removal of 4 bases from V and 5 bases from J, the junction contained 6 bases not matched to a gene. The CDR3 sequence: CASSTGQGGTEAFF. In nucleotides, the CDR3 is TGTGCCAGCAGCACGGGACAGGGAGGAACTGAAGCTTTCTTT.

This clone was counted a single time. The CDR3 DNA reads as TGCGCCAGCAGCTTGCAGATGGCAGGGAATAGTGATGAAAAACTGTTTTTT. Amino acids: CASSLQMAGNSDEKLFF. The V gene is TRBV5-1, the J gene TRBJ1-4, with D possibly matching TRBD1 (5 bases). CDR1 and CDR2 (germline): SGHRS, YFSETQ. Trimming pared 1 base from V and 6 bases from J, leaving 19 bases between. This CDR3 is 17 amino acids long.

The chain links TRBV7-2 to TRBJ2-4; 8 bases agree with TRBD2. This CDR3 region has 19 residues. The V and J ends lost 1 base and 0 bases, in that order; junction bases with no gene match: 11. Per germline, CDR1 SGHTA and CDR2 FQGNSA. The CDR3 nucleotides are TGTGCCAGCAGCTTAGAACGGGGGGGACTAAAATTAGCCAAAAACATTCAGTACTTC. Amino acids: CASSLERGGLKLAKNIQYF.

V gene TRBV7-3 combines with J gene TRBJ2-1; D is ambiguous. V was clipped by 5 bases and J by 9 bases, with 20 bases between them. The CDR3 consists of 15 residues. The V gene's germline CDR1 is SGHTA and CDR2 FQGTGA. CDR3 region: CASSPLLGPTPEQFF. The CDR3 DNA reads as TGTGCCAGCAGCCCTCTACTTGGTCCCACCCCTGAGCAGTTCTTC.

This rearrangement joins TRBV7-2 to TRBJ2-1, with D maybe TRBD2 (5 bases). Trimming removed 3 bases from V and 1 base from J, with 10 bases in between. The V gene's germline CDR1 is SGHTA and CDR2 FQGNSA. This CDR3 is 15 amino acids long. CDR3 nucleotide sequence: TGTGCCAGCAGCTTTAGAGAGGGATCCTACAATGAGCAGTTCTTC. Amino acid sequence: CASSFREGSYNEQFF.

This chain joins TRBV6-6 and TRBJ1-1; D gene unclear. CDR1 and CDR2 (germline): MNHNY, SVGAGI (reference sequence). The length of the CDR3 is 11 residues. V was shortened by 6 bases and J by 10 bases, with 12 bases between the two germline ends. The CDR3 protein is CASSPTGRAFF. CDR3 coding DNA: TGTGCCAGCAGCCCCACGGGGAGAGCTTTCTTT.

The rearrangement uses TRBV2 and TRBJ2-7, with D unresolved. This CDR3 region has 12 residues. Trimming stripped 6 bases from V and 6 bases from J, with 12 bases between. CDR1 is SNHLY, CDR2 FYNNEI, per germline. The CDR3 sequence is CASRPRSSEQYF. CDR3 in DNA: TGTGCCAGCAGACCCAGGTCAAGCGAGCAGTACTTC.

The rearrangement uses TRBV14 and TRBJ2-1; possible D gene TRBD2, 6 bases. The CDR3 is made up of 13 amino acids. The V and J ends lost 6 bases and 9 bases respectively, with 15 bases between them. CDR1 SGHDN and CDR2 FVKESK come from the germline V gene. This chain's CDR3 is CASSRWVGGEQFF. Here the CDR3 DNA reads TGTGCCAGCAGTCGTTGGGTGGGGGGTGAGCAGTTCTTC.

This chain uses TRBV18 with TRBJ2-3; the D is unclear. The V and J ends lost 2 bases and 2 bases respectively, with 5 bases between them. The germline V gene has CDR1 KGHSH and CDR2 LQKENI. The CDR3 runs 13 residues. The CDR3 region is CASSPIVTDTQYF. The CDR3 DNA reads as TGTGCCAGCTCACCAATCGTCACAGATACGCAGTATTTT.

This clone is medium-sized (0.01 to 0.1%) by share. The rearrangement links TRBV5-1 to TRBJ2-4, with D maybe TRBD1 (5 bases). Germline values: CDR1 SGHRS, CDR2 YFSETQ. The V end was cut by 4 bases, the J end by 0 bases, with 14 bases between. The CDR3 length is 16 residues. The chain's CDR3 is CASSPTANIAKNIQYF. The CDR3 DNA reads TGCGCCAGCAGCCCGACAGCAAATATAGCCAAAAACATTCAGTACTTC.

This clone came up once. The CDR3: CASSLRGGRDTQYF. For the CDR3, the DNA is TGTGCCAGCAGCTTACGCGGGGGCAGGGATACGCAGTATTTT. The gene calls are TRBV7-8 and TRBJ2-3, with a weak D call TRBD2 (7 bases). Trimming took off 2 bases at V and 6 bases at J, with 12 bases between the two ends. This CDR3 is 14 amino acids long. Germline CDR1 and CDR2: SGHVS and FQNEAQ.

The V gene is TRBV4-2, the J gene TRBJ2-1; D is uncertain. CDR3 size: 14 residues. CDR1 LGHNA and CDR2 YNFKEQ come from the germline V gene. V was trimmed by 0 bases and J by 4 bases, leaving 7 bases between them. The CDR3 loop reads CASSQEGDYNEQFF. In nucleotides, the CDR3 is TGTGCCAGCAGCCAAGAGGGCGATTACAATGAGCAGTTCTTC.

The rearrangement joins TRBV6-5 to TRBJ1-3; 7 bases align to TRBD1. The germline CDR1 and CDR2 sequences are MNHEY and SVGAGI. Germline trimming cut 7 bases from V and 0 bases from J; bases unmatched to any gene: 6. The CDR3 loop spans 15 amino acids. The CDR3 sequence is CASTRGHSSGNTIYF. DNA for the CDR3: TGTGCCAGCACGAGGGGGCACAGCTCTGGAAACACCATATATTTT.

The rearrangement links TRBV9 to TRBJ2-5, with TRBD1 matching over 9 bases. J was trimmed by 5 bases and V by 4 bases; bases with no gene match: 12. Germline CDR1 and CDR2: SGDLS and YYNGEE. This CDR3 is 16 amino acids long. CDR3 sequence reads: CASSPLSGQGRETQYF. DNA for the CDR3: TGTGCCAGCAGCCCCCTATCTGGACAGGGGAGGGAGACCCAGTACTTC. The full variable domain, completed using reference TRBV9 and TRBJ2-5, is DSGVTQTPKHLITATGQRVTLRCSPRSGDLSVYWYQQSLDQGLQFLIQYYNGEERAKGNILERFSAQQFPDLHSELNLSSLELGDSALYFCASSPLSGQGRETQYFGPGTRLLVL.